This T cell receptor beta chain was recovered during a study of OX40 agonist ivuxolimab in advanced cancers. Study context: Given to patients was ivuxolimab, an agonistic anti-OX40 (CD134) antibody. People in dose escalation had one of these cancers: hepatocellular carcinoma, melanoma, renal cell or head and neck cancer.

Unmatched junction bases numbered 8, after V lost 2 bases and J lost 5 bases. Germline V CDR1 and CDR2: ENHRY, SYGVKD. The CDR3 sequence is 16 residues long. Libraries were prepared by immunoSEQ multiplex PCR; TCRdb keeps only in-frame clonotypes and omits some of them. The repertoire holds 33,000 or so clones, with around 73% as singletons. Blood was sampled at baseline, cycle 4 day 1, and cycle 7 day 1. This TCR derives from an adult with an advanced solid tumor such as melanoma, head and neck, liver or kidney cancer. Material: CD4+ or CD8+ T cells sorted from blood, obtained in a trial of the OX40 agonist ivuxolimab. The rearrangement uses TRBV10-3 and TRBJ2-5, with 10 bases that match TRBD2. The CDR3 DNA follows: TGTGCCATCAGTGAGAGTCTAGCGGGAGTACAGGAGACCCAGTACTTC. Its translation is CAISESLAGVQETQYF.